The next 28 T cell receptor beta chains were all read from a single sample in a study of T cell responses to AZD1222 COVID-19 vaccine. Sequenced by immunoSEQ multiplex PCR; TCRdb stores in-frame clones only, minus some. The repertoire holds 130,000 or so clones, over 90% seen once, with roughly 5.6% in the top ten. This specimen was peripheral blood, taken on day 0 of AZD1222 vaccination. Every receptor here comes from an adult in good health.

The chain uses TRBV29-1 and TRBJ2-7; 11 bases match TRBD2. Germline V gene lookup returns CDR1 SQVTM and CDR2 ANQGSEA. With V trimmed by 6 bases and J by 9 bases, 19 bases remained unmatched. The CDR3 is 16 residues long. In DNA, the CDR3 is TGCAGCGTGCTAGGGGGAACTCTAGCGGGGGGCCTCGTGCAGTACTTC. This translates into CSVLGGTLAGGLVQYF.

This chain uses TRBV27 with TRBJ2-7, with 7 positions matching TRBD2. With 3 bases clipped from V and 3 bases from J, the junction kept 5 bases outside the gene matches. The germline V gene has CDR1 MNHEY and CDR2 SMNVEV (reference sequence). There are 14 residues in the CDR3. CDR3: CASSLREGSYEQYF. The CDR3 DNA reads TGTGCCAGCAGTTTGAGGGAGGGGAGCTACGAGCAGTACTTC.

The V call is TRBV6-1, the J call TRBJ1-1; maybe TRBD1 (6 bases). CDR3 size: 11 residues. The germline V and J ends were trimmed by 10 bases and 5 bases, with 11 bases remaining between them. Germline-derived CDR1 and CDR2 are MNHNS and SASEGT. This chain's CDR3 is CATLGATEAFF. The CDR3 nucleotides read TGTGCCACGCTGGGGGCGACTGAAGCTTTCTTT.

The V call is TRBV11-2, the J call TRBJ2-5; maybe TRBD1 (6 bases). The V gene lost 3 bases and the J gene lost 5 bases, with 10 bases spanning the gap. Germline V gives CDR1 SGHAT, CDR2 FQNNGV. CDR3 length equals 13 residues. The CDR3 nucleotides read TGTGCCAGCAGCTTGTGGGGGCAGGAGACCCAGTACTTC. This translates into CASSLWGQETQYF.

This clone was observed once. The V and J genes are TRBV10-3 and TRBJ2-5; tentatively, D is TRBD1 or TRBD2 (6 bases each). This CDR3 has 14 residues. Between the trimmed V and J ends, which lost 6 bases and 4 bases, there was a span of 15 bases. Germline loops: CDR1 ENHRY, CDR2 SYGVKD. The CDR3 is CAIRGNREAETQYF. The DNA for the CDR3 is TGTGCCATCAGGGGAAACAGGGAGGCAGAGACCCAGTACTTC.

This chain connects TRBV27 to TRBJ2-7; 15 bases line up with TRBD2. From germline, CDR1 is MNHEY and CDR2 SMNVEV (reference sequence). This CDR3 has 18 residues. J gave up 1 base and V 5 bases, and 9 bases lay outside the gene matches. Written as DNA, the CDR3 is TGTGCCAGCAGTGGACTAGCGGGGGGGCTGTCCCTTTCCTACGAGCAGTACTTC. It codes for CASSGLAGGLSLSYEQYF.

This rearrangement joins TRBV11-1 to TRBJ1-2, with D unresolved. The CDR3 loop spans 14 amino acids. The germline V gene encodes CDR1 SGHAT and CDR2 FQDESV (reference sequence). V was pared by 5 bases and J by 5 bases, with 15 bases between. The CDR3 DNA reads as TGTGCCAGCAGCCAAAATGCGGCAATGTATGGCTACACCTTC. Its translation is CASSQNAAMYGYTF.

In DNA form, the CDR3 reads TGTGCCAGCAATTGGGGAGGGACGACAGTTTACGAAGCTTTCTTT. It codes for CASNWGGTTVYEAFF. This rearrangement joins TRBV28 to TRBJ1-1, with a weak D call TRBD1 (5 bases). V was shortened by 7 bases and J by 8 bases, with 23 bases between the two germline ends. The V gene's germline CDR1 is MDHEN and CDR2 SYDVKM. The CDR3 has 15 residues.

The chain couples TRBV9 to TRBJ2-7; D possibly corresponds to TRBD2 (5 bases). The germline V gene has CDR1 SGDLS and CDR2 YYNGEE. Trimming removed 4 bases at V and 5 bases at J, with 22 bases between. The CDR3 is 16 amino acids. CDR3 amino acids: CASSHRGWTVFDEQYF. The CDR3 region has the DNA TGTGCCAGCAGCCATCGAGGGTGGACTGTCTTCGACGAGCAGTACTTC.

V is TRBV7-2 and J is TRBJ2-7; the D gene could be TRBD1 or TRBD2 (5 bases each). Trimming cost V 5 bases and J 2 bases, with 13 bases left between them. In germline, CDR1 is SGHTA, CDR2 FQGNSA. CDR3 size: 14 residues. The CDR3: CASSPRDGTYEQYF. CDR3 bases: TGTGCCAGCAGCCCAAGGGACGGTACCTACGAGCAGTACTTC.

The rearrangement joins TRBV27 to TRBJ1-3; possibly TRBD1 for D (5 bases). The CDR3 length is 14 residues. V lost 6 bases, J lost 2 bases, and 11 bases lay in between. The germline V gene encodes CDR1 MNHEY and CDR2 SMNVEV (reference sequence). The CDR3: CASRKGSAGNTIYF. In DNA form, the CDR3 reads TGTGCCAGCAGAAAGGGGTCCGCTGGAAACACCATATATTTT.

This rearrangement joins TRBV5-1 to TRBJ2-3; perhaps TRBD1 as D (5 bases). The CDR3 loop spans 15 amino acids. Germline lookup yields CDR1 SGHRS and CDR2 YFSETQ. V shed 4 bases and J shed 6 bases, with 18 bases lying between them. The CDR3 sequence: CASSTNTGAMDTQYF. The CDR3, as DNA: TGCGCCAGCAGCACCAATACTGGGGCCATGGATACGCAGTATTTT.

V is TRBV19 and J is TRBJ2-7; 8 bases line up with TRBD2. The V gene end was trimmed by 2 bases and the J gene end by 2 bases; junction bases not matched to a gene: 11. The CDR3 runs 17 residues. Germline CDR1 reads LNHDA; CDR2 reads SQIVND (reference sequence). The CDR3 nucleotides read TGTGCCAGTAGTATAAACCCAGCGGGAGTCCTAACCTACGAGCAGTACTTC. It codes for CASSINPAGVLTYEQYF.

This clone was counted a single time. The J gene is TRBJ2-7, the V gene TRBV24-1; 9 bases match TRBD2. CDR1 and CDR2 from the germline V gene are KGHDR and SFDVKD. J gave up 2 bases and V 6 bases, and 7 bases lay outside the gene matches. This CDR3 has 15 amino acids. The CDR3 sequence is CATSKGTSLTYEQYF. CDR3 nucleotide sequence: TGTGCCACCAGTAAGGGGACTAGCTTAACCTACGAGCAGTACTTC.

This clone appeared a single time. The chain couples TRBV18 to TRBJ2-3, with no clear D. Germline lookup yields CDR1 KGHSH and CDR2 LQKENI. The CDR3 covers 13 residues. The ends were cut back, 5 bases at V and 0 bases at J, with 6 bases in the middle. The CDR3 nucleotides read TGTGCCAGCTCAATGACTAGCACAGATACGCAGTATTTT. Encoded protein: CASSMTSTDTQYF.

V and J are TRBV10-1 and TRBJ1-3; no clear D. The CDR3 loop spans 15 amino acids. Trimming removed 0 bases at V and 0 bases at J, with 6 bases between. Germline assignment: CDR1 WNHNN and CDR2 SYGVQD (reference sequence). CDR3 nucleotide sequence: TGCGCCAGCAGTGAGTCGACGGACTCTGGAAACACCATATATTTT. Translation: CASSESTDSGNTIYF.

The chain links TRBV6-1 to TRBJ2-7; 8 nucleotides match TRBD2. Germline CDR1 and CDR2: MNHNS and SASEGT. The length of the CDR3 is 14 residues. Unmatched junction bases numbered 1, after V lost 3 bases and J lost 0 bases. The CDR3 DNA reads as TGTGCCAGCAGTGACCGGGGGGGCTCCTACGAGCAGTACTTC. Protein product: CASSDRGGSYEQYF.

V and J are TRBV11-3 and TRBJ2-1; 7 bases agree with TRBD1. The CDR3 extends over 16 amino acids. Per germline, CDR1 SGHNT and CDR2 YENEEA. V was pared by 4 bases and J by 5 bases, with 11 bases of the junction left unmatched. Here the CDR3 DNA reads TGTGCCAGCAGCTCGCTGGGACGGGACAGCGACAATGAGCAGTTCTTC. This translates into CASSSLGRDSDNEQFF.

This sequence joins TRBV7-9 and TRBJ1-4; D gene uncertain. Trimming removed 4 bases at V and 0 bases at J, with 12 bases between. CDR3 length equals 16 residues. CDR1 is SEHNR, CDR2 FQNEAQ, per germline (reference sequence). The CDR3 DNA reads as TGTGCCAGCAGCTCTAGTATATTATCAACTAATGAAAAACTGTTTTTT. Residues: CASSSSILSTNEKLFF.

CDR3 loop: CASSLGAGFPEQYF. The CDR3 nucleotides read TGTGCCAGCAGCTTAGGGGCGGGCTTCCCCGAGCAGTACTTC. The V call is TRBV11-2, the J call TRBJ2-7; weak D call: TRBD2 (5 bases). Trimming left V 1 base short and J 6 bases short, with 13 bases between. This CDR3 is built from 14 residues. CDR1 is SGHAT, CDR2 FQNNGV, per germline.

The chain recombines TRBV7-9 with TRBJ1-2; TRBD1 aligns across 7 bases. There are 16 residues in the CDR3. With 2 bases clipped from V and 7 bases from J, the junction kept 13 bases outside the gene matches. CDR1 is SEHNR, CDR2 FQNEAQ, per germline (reference sequence). For the CDR3, the DNA is TGTGCCAGCAGCTTAAGGGGGCTGGACAGACTGAGTGGCTACACCTTC. Residues: CASSLRGLDRLSGYTF.

The chain recombines TRBV5-1 with TRBJ2-7; 7 bases are a match to TRBD1. V lost 3 bases, J lost 0 bases, and 9 bases stayed unmatched. The CDR3 is made up of 16 amino acids. Germline lookup yields CDR1 SGHRS and CDR2 YFSETQ. In nucleotides, the CDR3 is TGCGCCAGCAGCTGGATTGAGGGACAGAGCTCCTACGAGCAGTACTTC. Translation: CASSWIEGQSSYEQYF.

The rearrangement uses TRBV14 and TRBJ1-2; 8 nucleotides line up with TRBD1. CDR1 and CDR2 from the germline V gene are SGHDN and FVKESK. This CDR3 has 16 residues. J was trimmed by 9 bases and V by 1 base; bases with no gene match: 13. The CDR3 here is CASSQAGQARGNSYTF. For the CDR3, the DNA is TGTGCCAGCAGCCAAGCGGGACAGGCGCGGGGAAATAGCTACACCTTC.

The V call is TRBV4-3, the J call TRBJ1-6; no clear D gene. Trimming shortened V by 1 base and J by 10 bases, and 8 bases separated the two germline ends. CDR3 length: 13 residues. Germline V lookup: CDR1 LGHNA, CDR2 YSLEER. DNA for the CDR3: TGCGCCAGCAGCCAAGGGAATGGATCACCCCTCCACTTT. As protein: CASSQGNGSPLHF.

This CDR3 reads CATSGKSGTVPYEQYF. The CDR3 DNA reads as TGTGCCACCAGTGGCAAATCCGGGACAGTCCCCTACGAGCAGTACTTC. The V and J genes are TRBV24-1 and TRBJ2-7; 7 positions agree with TRBD1. The CDR3 is made up of 16 amino acids. J lost 2 bases, V lost 5 bases, and 11 bases had no gene match. Germline V gene sequence: CDR1 KGHDR, CDR2 SFDVKD.

The chain joins TRBV9 to TRBJ1-2, with TRBD1 as a possible D gene (6 bases). This CDR3 is 12 amino acids long. CDR1 SGDLS and CDR2 YYNGEE come from the germline V gene. Trimming removed 6 bases from V and 7 bases from J, with 13 bases in between. CDR3 region: CASKDQGLGYTF. In DNA form, the CDR3 reads TGTGCCAGCAAGGACCAGGGGCTTGGCTACACCTTC.

The chain links TRBV3-1 (or the pseudogene TRBV3-2) to TRBJ2-2, with 8 bases lining up with TRBD2. With V trimmed by 7 bases and J by 4 bases, 5 bases remained unmatched. This CDR3 is 14 amino acids long. Germline CDR1 LGHDT, CDR2 YNNKEL (reference sequence). As DNA, the CDR3 is TGTGCCAGCAACGCCGGGGGGGCCACCGGGGAGCTGTTTTTT. It translates to CASNAGGATGELFF.

The J gene is TRBJ1-2, the V gene TRBV27, with D perhaps TRBD1 (5 bases). Germline assignment: CDR1 MNHEY and CDR2 SMNVEV (reference sequence). Between the trimmed V and J ends, which lost 5 bases and 4 bases, there was a span of 20 bases. This CDR3 is 16 amino acids long. This CDR3 is CASSTLRGEGTYGYTF. Written as DNA, the CDR3 is TGTGCCAGCAGTACACTCCGAGGGGAAGGCACCTATGGCTACACCTTC.